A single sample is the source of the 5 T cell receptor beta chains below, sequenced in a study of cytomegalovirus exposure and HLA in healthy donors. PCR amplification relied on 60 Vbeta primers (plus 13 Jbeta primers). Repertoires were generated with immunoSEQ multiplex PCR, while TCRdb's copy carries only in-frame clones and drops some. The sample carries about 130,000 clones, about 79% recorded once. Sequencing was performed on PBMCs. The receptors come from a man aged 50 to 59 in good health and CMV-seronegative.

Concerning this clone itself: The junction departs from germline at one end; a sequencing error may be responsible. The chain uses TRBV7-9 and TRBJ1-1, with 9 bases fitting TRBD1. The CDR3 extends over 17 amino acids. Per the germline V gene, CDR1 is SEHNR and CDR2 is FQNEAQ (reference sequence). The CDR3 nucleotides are TGTTCCAGCAGCCGTCTCGGGACAGGGTGGATGAACACTGAAGCTTTCTTT. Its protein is CSSSRLGTGWMNTEAFF.

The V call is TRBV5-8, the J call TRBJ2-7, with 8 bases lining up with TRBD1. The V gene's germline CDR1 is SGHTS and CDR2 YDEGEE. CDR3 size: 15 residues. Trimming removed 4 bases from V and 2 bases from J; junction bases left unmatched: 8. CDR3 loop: CASSETGEGTYEQYF. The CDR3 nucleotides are TGTGCCAGCAGCGAGACAGGGGAAGGGACCTACGAGCAGTACTTC.

The CDR3 sequence: CASSQSLSANNEKLFF. Here the CDR3 DNA reads TGCGCCAGCAGCCAGAGCCTTAGCGCCAATAATGAAAAACTGTTTTTT. This chain joins TRBV4-1 and TRBJ1-4, with D unclear. V was clipped by 3 bases and J by 4 bases, with 15 bases between them. In germline, CDR1 is MGHRA, CDR2 YSYEKL. The CDR3 is 16 residues long.

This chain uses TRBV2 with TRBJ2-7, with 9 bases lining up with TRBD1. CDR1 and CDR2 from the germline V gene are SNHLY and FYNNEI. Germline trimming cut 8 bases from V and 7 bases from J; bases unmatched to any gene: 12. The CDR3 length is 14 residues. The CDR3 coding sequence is TGTGCCAGCGGGACAGGGATGGCCCCTAGGGAGCAGTACTTC. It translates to CASGTGMAPREQYF. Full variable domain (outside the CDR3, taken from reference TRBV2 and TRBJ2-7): EPEVTQTPSHQVTQMGQEVILRCVPISNHLYFYWYRQILGQKVEFLVSFYNNEISEKSEIFDDQFSVERPDGSNFTLKIRSTKLEDSAMYFCASGTGMAPREQYFGPGTRLTVT.

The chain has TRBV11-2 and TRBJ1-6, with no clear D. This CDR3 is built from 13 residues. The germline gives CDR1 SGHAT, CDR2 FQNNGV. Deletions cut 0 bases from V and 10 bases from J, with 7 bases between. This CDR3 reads CASSLDRSSPLHF. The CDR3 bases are TGTGCCAGCAGCTTAGATCGTAGCTCACCCCTCCACTTT.